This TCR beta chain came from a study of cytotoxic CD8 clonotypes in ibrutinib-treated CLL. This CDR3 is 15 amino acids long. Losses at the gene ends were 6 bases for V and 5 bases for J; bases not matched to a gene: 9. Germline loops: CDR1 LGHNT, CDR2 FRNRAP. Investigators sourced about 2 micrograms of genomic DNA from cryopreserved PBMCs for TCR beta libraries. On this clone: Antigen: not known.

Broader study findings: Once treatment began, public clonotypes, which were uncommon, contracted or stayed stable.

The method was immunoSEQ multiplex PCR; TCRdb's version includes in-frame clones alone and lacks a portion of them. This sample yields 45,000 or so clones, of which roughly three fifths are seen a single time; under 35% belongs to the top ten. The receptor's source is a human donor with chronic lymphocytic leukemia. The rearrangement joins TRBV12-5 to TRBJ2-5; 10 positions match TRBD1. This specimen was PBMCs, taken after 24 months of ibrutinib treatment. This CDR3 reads CASGPDRGLGETQYF. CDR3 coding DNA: TGTGCTAGTGGACCTGACAGGGGGCTAGGTGAGACCCAGTACTTC.